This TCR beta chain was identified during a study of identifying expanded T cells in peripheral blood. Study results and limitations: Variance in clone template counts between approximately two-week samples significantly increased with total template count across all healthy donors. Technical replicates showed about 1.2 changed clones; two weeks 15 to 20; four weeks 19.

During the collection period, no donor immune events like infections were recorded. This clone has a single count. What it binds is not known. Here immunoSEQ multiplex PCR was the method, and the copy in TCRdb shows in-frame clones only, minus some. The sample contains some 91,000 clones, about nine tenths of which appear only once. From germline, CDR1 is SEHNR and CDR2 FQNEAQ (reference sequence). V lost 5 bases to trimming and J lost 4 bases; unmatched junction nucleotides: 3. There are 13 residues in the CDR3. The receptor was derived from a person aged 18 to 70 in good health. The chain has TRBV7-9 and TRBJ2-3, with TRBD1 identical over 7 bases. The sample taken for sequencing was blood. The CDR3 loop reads CASSPRGPDTQYF. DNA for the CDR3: TGTGCCAGCAGCCCAAGGGGGCCAGATACGCAGTATTTT.